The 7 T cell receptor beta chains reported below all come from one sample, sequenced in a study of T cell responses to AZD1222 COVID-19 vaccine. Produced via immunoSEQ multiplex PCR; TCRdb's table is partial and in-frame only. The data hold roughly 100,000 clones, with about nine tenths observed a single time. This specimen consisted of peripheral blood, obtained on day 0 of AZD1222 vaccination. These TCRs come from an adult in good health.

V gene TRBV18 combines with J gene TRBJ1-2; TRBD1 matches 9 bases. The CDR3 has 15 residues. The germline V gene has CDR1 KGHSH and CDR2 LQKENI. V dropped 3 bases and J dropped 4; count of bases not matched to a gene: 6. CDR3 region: CASSPSSTGGYGYTF. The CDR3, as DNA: TGTGCCAGCTCACCCTCTTCGACAGGGGGCTATGGCTACACCTTC.

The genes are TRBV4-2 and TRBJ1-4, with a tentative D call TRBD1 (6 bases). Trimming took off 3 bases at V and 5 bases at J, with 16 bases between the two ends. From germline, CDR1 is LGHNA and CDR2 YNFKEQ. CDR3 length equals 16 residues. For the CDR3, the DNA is TGTGCCAGCAGCCAGTACAGGGAACAGCCCAATGAAAAACTGTTTTTT. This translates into CASSQYREQPNEKLFF.

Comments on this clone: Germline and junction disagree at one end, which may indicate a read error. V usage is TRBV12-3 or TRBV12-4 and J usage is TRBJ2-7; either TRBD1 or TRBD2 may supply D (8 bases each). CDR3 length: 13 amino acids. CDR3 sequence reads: CASSPNSGTGPQF. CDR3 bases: TGTGCCAGCAGTCCCAATAGCGGGACAGGTCCCCAATTC.

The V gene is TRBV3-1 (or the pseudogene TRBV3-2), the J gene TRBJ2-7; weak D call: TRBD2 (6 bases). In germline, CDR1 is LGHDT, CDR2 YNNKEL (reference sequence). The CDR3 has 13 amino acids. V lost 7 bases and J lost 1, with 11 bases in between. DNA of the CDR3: TGTGCCAGCACCTCGGGGGTATCCTACGAGCAGTACTTC. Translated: CASTSGVSYEQYF.

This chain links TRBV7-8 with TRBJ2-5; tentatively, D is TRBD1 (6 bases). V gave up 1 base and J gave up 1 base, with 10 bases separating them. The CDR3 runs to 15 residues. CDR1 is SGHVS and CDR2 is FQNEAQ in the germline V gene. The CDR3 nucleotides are TGTGCCAGCAGCTTAGTGGGACACTCCCAAGAGACCCAGTACTTC. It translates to CASSLVGHSQETQYF.

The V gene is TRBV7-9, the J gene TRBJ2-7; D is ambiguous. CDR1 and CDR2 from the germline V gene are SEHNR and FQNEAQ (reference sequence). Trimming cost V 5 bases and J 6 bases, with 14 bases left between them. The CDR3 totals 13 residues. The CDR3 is CASSTYRVGEQYF. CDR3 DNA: TGTGCCAGCAGCACCTATAGGGTAGGCGAGCAGTACTTC.

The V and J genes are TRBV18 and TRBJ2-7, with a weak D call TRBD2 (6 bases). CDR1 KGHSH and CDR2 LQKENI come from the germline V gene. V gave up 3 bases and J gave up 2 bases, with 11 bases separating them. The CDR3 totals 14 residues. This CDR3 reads CASSPAGTTYEQYF. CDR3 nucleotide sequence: TGTGCCAGCTCACCGGCGGGAACTACCTACGAGCAGTACTTC.